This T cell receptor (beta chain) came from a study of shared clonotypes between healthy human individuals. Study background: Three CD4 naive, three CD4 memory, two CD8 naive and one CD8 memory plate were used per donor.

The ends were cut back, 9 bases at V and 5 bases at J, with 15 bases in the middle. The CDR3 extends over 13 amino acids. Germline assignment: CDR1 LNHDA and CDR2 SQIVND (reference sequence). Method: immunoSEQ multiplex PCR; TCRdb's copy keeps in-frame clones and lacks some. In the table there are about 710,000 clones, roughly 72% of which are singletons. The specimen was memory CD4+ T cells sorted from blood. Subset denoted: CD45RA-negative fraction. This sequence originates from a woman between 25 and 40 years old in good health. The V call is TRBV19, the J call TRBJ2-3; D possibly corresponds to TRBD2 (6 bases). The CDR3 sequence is CASPGLDGDTQYF. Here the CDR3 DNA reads TGTGCCAGCCCGGGACTTGACGGAGATACGCAGTATTTT.